The 15 T cell receptor beta chains below were found in one sample sequenced in a study of cytomegalovirus exposure and HLA in healthy donors. PCR used 60 Vbeta primers and 13 Jbeta primers. Clones were sequenced by immunoSEQ multiplex PCR, and TCRdb holds only the in-frame ones, with some missing. This sample carries 210,000 or so clones, around 86% of them seen once, and the ten largest clones take 1.3%. The sequenced sample was PBMCs. Receptor source: a man in his thirties or forties in good health and CMV-seronegative.

This chain connects TRBV14 to TRBJ2-7; 7 bases are a match to TRBD2. This CDR3 comprises 14 residues. With 0 bases clipped from V and 4 bases from J, the junction kept 3 bases outside the gene matches. Germline loops: CDR1 SGHDN, CDR2 FVKESK. This chain's CDR3 is CASSQDRGGYEQYF. For the CDR3, the DNA is TGTGCCAGCAGCCAAGATCGGGGAGGGTACGAGCAGTACTTC.

The chain combines TRBV7-9 with TRBJ2-1, with TRBD1 matching over 9 bases. CDR1 is SEHNR, CDR2 FQNEAQ, per germline (reference sequence). V was pared by 5 bases and J by 4 bases, with 6 bases of the junction left unmatched. The CDR3 consists of 15 residues. CDR3 nucleotides: TGTGCCAGCAGCCCTACAGGGGGCGCTTACAATGAGCAGTTCTTC. This codes for CASSPTGGAYNEQFF.

V usage is TRBV11-3 and J usage is TRBJ2-2, with TRBD1 matching 9 bases. The CDR3 sequence is 15 residues long. The V segment lost 3 bases and the J segment 3 bases; nucleotides outside the gene matches: 2. The germline gives CDR1 SGHNT, CDR2 YENEEA. The CDR3 DNA is TGTGCCAGCAGCTTCGGACAGGGGTACACCGGGGAGCTGTTTTTT. Translation: CASSFGQGYTGELFF.

The chain joins TRBV6-4 to TRBJ2-5; 14 positions match TRBD2. With 2 bases clipped from V and 4 bases from J, the junction kept 9 bases outside the gene matches. This CDR3 spans 18 amino acids. From germline, CDR1 is MRHNA and CDR2 SNTAGT. The CDR3 region has the DNA TGTGCCAGCAGTGACCCGGCGACTAGCGGGAGGGCCCGAGAGACCCAGTACTTC. Translating gives CASSDPATSGRARETQYF.

This chain links TRBV7-2 with TRBJ1-5; D is perhaps TRBD1 (5 bases). Germline V gene lookup returns CDR1 SGHTA and CDR2 FQGNSA. V was trimmed by 5 bases and J by 6 bases, leaving 20 bases between them. CDR3 length: 16 amino acids. Here the CDR3 reads CASSPQGPGSLQPQHF. The CDR3 DNA reads TGTGCCAGCAGCCCTCAAGGGCCAGGGTCTCTTCAGCCCCAGCATTTT.

The rearrangement links TRBV19 to TRBJ2-7, with 7 bases fitting TRBD2. The CDR3 covers 12 residues. CDR1 and CDR2 (germline): LNHDA, SQIVND (reference sequence). V was pared by 5 bases and J by 6 bases, with 4 bases of the junction left unmatched. CDR3 DNA sequence: TGTGCCAGTAGTTTCGGGGGGATCGAGCAGTACTTC. This sequence encodes CASSFGGIEQYF.

V and J are TRBV29-1 and TRBJ2-7, with 7 bases lining up with TRBD1. Per the germline V gene, CDR1 is SQVTM and CDR2 is ANQGSEA. Unmatched junction bases numbered 12, after V lost 8 bases and J lost 5 bases. This CDR3 has 13 residues. CDR3 region: CSYSPRGYDEQYF. CDR3 DNA: TGCAGCTATTCCCCCAGGGGGTACGACGAGCAGTACTTC.

This clone was found once. This chain links TRBV28 with TRBJ2-1, with a tentative D call TRBD2 (6 bases). Deletions cut 2 bases from V and 5 bases from J, with 13 bases between. The CDR3 runs to 15 residues. The V gene's germline CDR1 is MDHEN and CDR2 SYDVKM. DNA of the CDR3: TGTGCCAGCAGTTTAGGAGAGGACTACCACAATGAGCAGTTCTTC. Translated: CASSLGEDYHNEQFF.

V is TRBV7-8 and J is TRBJ2-7; maybe TRBD2 (5 bases). Trimming took off 4 bases at V and 4 bases at J, with 11 bases between the two ends. This CDR3 has 13 amino acids. The germline V gene has CDR1 SGHVS and CDR2 FQNEAQ. CDR3 sequence reads: CASSSRRGYEQYF. In DNA form, the CDR3 reads TGTGCCAGCAGCTCCCGTCGGGGATACGAGCAGTACTTC.

Comment on this clone: One end of the junction fails to match germline, which may point to a read error. The same CDR3 arises from other DNA sequences in this sample as well. The rearrangement joins TRBV5-6 to TRBJ1-1, with D maybe TRBD1 (6 bases). This CDR3 region has 15 residues. CDR1 and CDR2 from the germline V gene are SGHDT and YYEEEE. CDR3 DNA: TGTGCCAGCAGCTTCCCTCAGGGGCAGGGAACTGAGGCTTTCTTT. Protein sequence: CASSFPQGQGTEAFF.

This clone was counted between two and nine times. J is TRBJ1-5 and V is TRBV2, with D maybe TRBD1 (6 bases). V dropped 7 bases and J dropped 2 bases, with 15 bases sitting between them. This CDR3 contains 15 residues. Germline V gene sequence: CDR1 SNHLY, CDR2 FYNNEI. CDR3 in DNA: TGTGCCAGCAAGTTCACAGGGTTCGGCAATCAGCCCCAGCATTTT. As protein: CASKFTGFGNQPQHF.

This chain joins TRBV4-1 and TRBJ2-5; 10 nucleotides align to TRBD1. With 4 bases clipped from V and 4 bases from J, the junction kept 9 bases outside the gene matches. Germline lookup yields CDR1 MGHRA and CDR2 YSYEKL. This CDR3 has 16 residues. The CDR3 region is CASSLVQRQGAETQYF. DNA of the CDR3: TGCGCCAGCAGCCTGGTACAAAGACAGGGGGCAGAGACCCAGTACTTC.

The rearrangement links TRBV10-1 to TRBJ1-1; D call uncertain. V gave up 8 bases and J gave up 7 bases, with 14 bases separating them. Germline V lookup: CDR1 WNHNN, CDR2 SYGVQD (reference sequence). The length of the CDR3 is 12 residues. The CDR3 sequence is CASGQQAGEAFF. The CDR3 region has the DNA TGCGCCAGCGGCCAGCAGGCCGGTGAAGCTTTCTTT.

The chain carries TRBV2 and TRBJ1-5; D ambiguous. The CDR3 totals 14 residues. With 3 bases removed from V and 6 bases from J, the gap between germline ends came to 12 bases. Germline CDR1 SNHLY, CDR2 FYNNEI. The CDR3 sequence: CASSEEGGGQPQHF. The CDR3 DNA reads as TGTGCCAGCAGTGAGGAGGGCGGAGGTCAGCCCCAGCATTTT. Variable domain in full (rest from reference TRBV2 and TRBJ1-5): EPEVTQTPSHQVTQMGQEVILRCVPISNHLYFYWYRQILGQKVEFLVSFYNNEISEKSEIFDDQFSVERPDGSNFTLKIRSTKLEDSAMYFCASSEEGGGQPQHFGDGTRLSIL.

The rearrangement joins TRBV10-3 to TRBJ1-5; unclear D gene. The CDR3 has 13 amino acids. Trimming took 3 bases from V and 7 from J, leaving 10 bases between them. The germline V gene encodes CDR1 ENHRY and CDR2 SYGVKD. CDR3 DNA sequence: TGTGCCATCAGTGATCGAGAGGGACAGCCCCAGCATTTT. Protein: CAISDREGQPQHF.